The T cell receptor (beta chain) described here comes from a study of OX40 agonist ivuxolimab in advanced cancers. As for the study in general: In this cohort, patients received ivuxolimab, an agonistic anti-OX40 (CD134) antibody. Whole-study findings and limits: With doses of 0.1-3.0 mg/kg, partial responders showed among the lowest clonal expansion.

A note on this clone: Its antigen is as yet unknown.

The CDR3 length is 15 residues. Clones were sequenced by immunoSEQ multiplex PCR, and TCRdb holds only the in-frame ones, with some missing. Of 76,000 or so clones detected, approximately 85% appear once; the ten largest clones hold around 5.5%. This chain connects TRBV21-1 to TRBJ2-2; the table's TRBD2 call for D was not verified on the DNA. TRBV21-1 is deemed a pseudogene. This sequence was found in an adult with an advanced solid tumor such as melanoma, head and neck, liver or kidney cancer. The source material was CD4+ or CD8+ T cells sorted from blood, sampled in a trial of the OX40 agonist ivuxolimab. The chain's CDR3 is CASSRGEGLVGELFF. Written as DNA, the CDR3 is TGTGCCAGCAGCAGGGGGGAGGGCCTGGTCGGGGAGCTGTTTTTT.